This T cell receptor (beta chain) comes out of a study of T cells in Graves' hyperthyroidism and ophthalmopathy. Turning to the study itself: Prior to any treatment, at the point of initial diagnosis, peripheral blood was collected.

The CDR3 loop spans 15 amino acids. The germline gives CDR1 SGHRS, CDR2 YFSETQ. Germline trimming cut 3 bases from V and 3 bases from J; bases unmatched to any gene: 6. Researchers amplified the TCR beta CDR3 regions from RNA transcripts. HTBI primers were employed in a first-round RT-PCR of the TCR CDR3. TCRdb used MiXCR to reprocess the multiplex PCR reads, holding one entry per CDR3 protein. The sample has over 500,000 distinct CDR3 sequences, about 16% seen once. This clonotype was counted a few times. A read error is possible here, since a much larger clone lies one base away. Thyroid ultrasound and orbital computed tomography, with clinical symptoms and serum thyroxine and TRAb, informed diagnoses.

The sequence derives from a woman aged 30 to 39 with Graves' ophthalmopathy. The V and J genes are TRBV5-1 and TRBJ1-1; 9 nucleotides match TRBD1. What was sequenced was blood. This chain's CDR3 is CASSWRTGDHTEAFF. CDR3 DNA: TGCGCCAGCAGCTGGAGGACAGGGGATCACACTGAAGCTTTCTTT.